This passage covers 19 T cell receptor beta chains from one sample sequenced in a study of OX40 agonist ivuxolimab in advanced cancers. Clones were read by immunoSEQ multiplex PCR, and TCRdb kept only the in-frame ones, dropping some. The sample holds about 44,000 clones, roughly 90% seen once. Here the sequenced sample was CD4+ or CD8+ T cells sorted from blood, taken in a trial of the OX40 agonist ivuxolimab. The receptors were gathered from an adult with an advanced solid tumor such as melanoma, head and neck, liver or kidney cancer.

The genes are TRBV5-5 and TRBJ2-7, with D uncertain. CDR1 is SGHKS and CDR2 is YYEKEE in the germline V gene (reference sequence). With 4 bases removed from V and 3 bases from J, the gap between germline ends came to 11 bases. This CDR3 region has 13 residues. For the CDR3, the DNA is TGTGCCAGCAGCGTATCGAACGGCTACGAGCAGTACTTC. Translating gives CASSVSNGYEQYF.

The J gene is TRBJ1-5, the V gene TRBV7-6; tentative D call: TRBD1 (6 bases). The CDR3 is 16 residues long. The ends were cut back, 8 bases at V and 6 bases at J, with 23 bases in the middle. In germline, CDR1 is SGHVS, CDR2 FNYEAQ. The CDR3 sequence: CASGVEGGGGGQPQHF. CDR3 DNA: TGTGCCAGCGGGGTGGAAGGGGGAGGGGGAGGTCAGCCCCAGCATTTT.

This clone occurred once. V and J are TRBV9 and TRBJ2-7; TRBD1 aligns across 7 bases. The trim removed 4 bases at V and 3 bases at J, leaving 10 bases unmatched. This CDR3 spans 15 amino acids. Germline CDR1 reads SGDLS; CDR2 reads YYNGEE. This CDR3 reads CASSPSSGQVYEQYF. The CDR3 DNA follows: TGTGCCAGCAGCCCAAGTAGTGGACAGGTCTACGAGCAGTACTTC.

The chain employs TRBV30 and TRBJ2-7; TRBD2 agrees at 11 bases. This CDR3 has 13 residues. CDR1 and CDR2 from the germline V gene are GTSNPN and SVGIG (reference sequence). J gave up 7 bases and V 2 bases, and 4 bases lay outside the gene matches. The DNA of the CDR3 is TGTGCCTGGAGTTATACTAGCGGGGGAGAGCAGTACTTC. Amino acids: CAWSYTSGGEQYF.

The chain combines TRBV28 with TRBJ2-7; the D gene could be TRBD1 or TRBD2 (5 bases each). V dropped 6 bases and J dropped 4 bases, with 16 bases sitting between them. Looked up from germline, CDR1 is MDHEN and CDR2 is SYDVKM. The CDR3 runs 14 residues. CDR3 DNA: TGTGCCAGCAGCTATGGGACCGCCAGATACGAGCAGTACTTC. This codes for CASSYGTARYEQYF.

In DNA, the CDR3 is TGTGCCAGCAGTTTATCGGGGACAGGCGGTGGTTGGTCGCCCCAGCATTTT. Translated: CASSLSGTGGGWSPQHF. V is TRBV27 and J is TRBJ1-5; 8 bases line up with TRBD1. The CDR3 spans 17 residues. V shed 0 bases and J 9 bases; nucleotides not matched to a gene: 13. Germline assignment: CDR1 MNHEY and CDR2 SMNVEV (reference sequence).

The genes are TRBV19 and TRBJ2-7; 9 nucleotides align to TRBD1. CDR1 is LNHDA and CDR2 is SQIVND in the germline V gene (reference sequence). V shed 5 bases, J shed 7 bases, and the junction held 9 bases outside the gene matches. This CDR3 contains 14 residues. The CDR3 spells CASSPLQGAGEQYF. CDR3 nucleotide sequence: TGTGCCAGTAGTCCCCTACAGGGGGCAGGGGAGCAGTACTTC.

The chain has TRBV7-9 and TRBJ2-4; 7 bases are shared with TRBD1. Germline V lookup: CDR1 SEHNR, CDR2 FQNEAQ (reference sequence). This CDR3 has 17 amino acids. The J segment lost 4 bases and the V segment lost 2 bases, leaving 11 bases of the junction unmatched. The CDR3 coding sequence is TGTGCCAGCAGCTTAATGGGGGCTACGGGACAGAAAAACATTCAGTACTTC. Its translation: CASSLMGATGQKNIQYF. The entire variable domain, with the rest obtained from reference TRBV7-9 and TRBJ2-4, is as follows: DTGVSQNPRHKITKRGQNVTFRCDPISEHNRLYWYRQTLGQGPEFLTYFQNEAQLEKSRLLSDRFSAERPKGSFSTLEIQRTEQGDSAMYLCASSLMGATGQKNIQYFGAGTRLSVL.

The rearrangement joins TRBV27 to TRBJ1-3, with a possible D match to TRBD1 (5 bases). This CDR3 spans 14 amino acids. Trimming removed 4 bases from V and 4 bases from J, with 11 bases in between. Germline CDR1 and CDR2: MNHEY and SMNVEV (reference sequence). The CDR3 reads CASSSGGIGNTIYF. The DNA for the CDR3 is TGTGCCAGCAGTTCCGGGGGTATAGGAAACACCATATATTTT.

This clone has a single count. The chain has TRBV25-1 and TRBJ1-2; the D is unclear. Looked up from germline, CDR1 is MGHDK and CDR2 is SYGVNS. This CDR3 has 12 residues. The V end lost 4 bases, the J end lost 3 bases, and 6 bases lay between the germline ends. The CDR3 sequence is CASSVTDYGYTF. The CDR3 bases are TGTGCCAGCAGTGTCACGGACTATGGCTACACCTTC.

Sample share makes this clone medium-sized. This chain joins TRBV5-1 and TRBJ1-1, with D possibly matching TRBD1 (5 bases). CDR1 is SGHRS, CDR2 YFSETQ, per germline. V dropped 0 bases and J dropped 4 bases, with 10 bases sitting between them. The CDR3 runs to 14 residues. The CDR3 nucleotides are TGCGCCAGCAGCTTGGATGCTGGGGGCACTGAAGCTTTCTTT. Translated: CASSLDAGGTEAFF.

This chain connects TRBV28 to TRBJ2-7; 9 bases are shared with TRBD1. This CDR3 contains 15 residues. The V segment lost 5 bases and the J segment 5 bases; nucleotides outside the gene matches: 10. The germline V gene has CDR1 MDHEN and CDR2 SYDVKM. The CDR3 DNA reads TGTGCCAGCAGTCCAGGGGACAGGGCGGTGAACGAGCAGTACTTC. Its translation: CASSPGDRAVNEQYF.

This clone was detected only a few times. The J gene is TRBJ2-2, the V gene TRBV27, with D uncertain. The V gene lost 3 bases and the J gene lost 1 base, with 3 bases spanning the gap. The CDR3 is 13 residues long. The V gene's germline CDR1 is MNHEY and CDR2 SMNVEV (reference sequence). CDR3 coding DNA: TGTGCCAGCAGTTTGGGGAACACCGGGGAGCTGTTTTTT. This sequence encodes CASSLGNTGELFF.

The chain employs TRBV27 and TRBJ2-1; 7 positions agree with TRBD2. The CDR3 sequence is 13 residues long. V shed 0 bases, J shed 12 bases, and the junction held 5 bases outside the gene matches. Germline CDR1 reads MNHEY; CDR2 reads SMNVEV (reference sequence). The CDR3 sequence is CASSLSGGIGQFF. The CDR3 nucleotides read TGTGCCAGCAGTTTATCGGGAGGGATAGGGCAGTTCTTC.

The chain uses TRBV5-6 and TRBJ2-7; TRBD2 might be the D (5 bases). Trimming took 4 bases from V and 2 from J, leaving 19 bases between them. CDR3 length: 16 amino acids. Germline CDR1 is SGHDT and CDR2 is YYEEEE. This CDR3 is CASSLPGVYTPYEQYF. CDR3 nucleotides: TGTGCCAGCAGCCTACCCGGGGTGTACACTCCCTACGAGCAGTACTTC.

The chain employs TRBV6-6 and TRBJ2-7; D is uncertain. CDR1 is MNHNY, CDR2 SVGAGI, per germline (reference sequence). The V end was cut by 4 bases, the J end by 1 base, with 5 bases between. The CDR3 has 12 amino acids. The CDR3 nucleotides are TGTGCCAGCAGTTTCGATTCCTACGAGCAGTACTTC. Protein: CASSFDSYEQYF.

The rearrangement joins TRBV4-1 to TRBJ1-1, with TRBD1 matching over 8 bases. CDR3 length equals 15 residues. V lost 5 bases to trimming and J lost 4 bases; unmatched junction nucleotides: 9. Germline lookup yields CDR1 MGHRA and CDR2 YSYEKL. The CDR3 coding sequence is TGCGCCAGCAGCGCGGGACAGGCGGCAAGCACTGAAGCTTTCTTT. Protein product: CASSAGQAASTEAFF.

J is TRBJ1-1 and V is TRBV10-2; D ambiguous. Germline V gene data show CDR1 as WSHSY and CDR2 as SAAADI. Trimming took off 0 bases at V and 11 bases at J, with 13 bases between the two ends. The CDR3 has 13 residues. This CDR3 is CASSESTGESAFF. In DNA, the CDR3 is TGCGCCAGCAGTGAGTCGACTGGAGAATCGGCTTTCTTT.

The V call is TRBV5-1, the J call TRBJ2-2, with 7 positions matching TRBD2. The CDR3 has 17 amino acids. Germline values: CDR1 SGHRS, CDR2 YFSETQ. Losses at the gene ends were 0 bases for V and 1 base for J; bases not matched to a gene: 6. CDR3 sequence: CASSLVGQRGNTGELFF. CDR3 bases: TGCGCCAGCAGCTTGGTGGGTCAGCGGGGGAACACCGGGGAGCTGTTTTTT.